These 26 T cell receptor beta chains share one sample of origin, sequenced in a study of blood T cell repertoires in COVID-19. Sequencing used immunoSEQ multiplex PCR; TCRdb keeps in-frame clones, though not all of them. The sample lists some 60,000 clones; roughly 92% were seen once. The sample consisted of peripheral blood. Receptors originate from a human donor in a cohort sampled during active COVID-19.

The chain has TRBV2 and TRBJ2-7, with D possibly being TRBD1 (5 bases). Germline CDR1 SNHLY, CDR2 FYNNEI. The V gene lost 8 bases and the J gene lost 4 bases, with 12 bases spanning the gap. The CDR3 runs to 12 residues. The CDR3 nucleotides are TGTGCCAGCGGGGCGACGGCTTACGAGCAGTACTTC. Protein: CASGATAYEQYF.

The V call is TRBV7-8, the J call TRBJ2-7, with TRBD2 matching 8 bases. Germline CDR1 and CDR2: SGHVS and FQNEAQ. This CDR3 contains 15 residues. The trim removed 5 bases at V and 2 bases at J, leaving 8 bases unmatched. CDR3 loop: CASSKTGTRTYEQYF. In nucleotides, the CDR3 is TGTGCCAGCAGCAAAACCGGGACTAGGACCTACGAGCAGTACTTC.

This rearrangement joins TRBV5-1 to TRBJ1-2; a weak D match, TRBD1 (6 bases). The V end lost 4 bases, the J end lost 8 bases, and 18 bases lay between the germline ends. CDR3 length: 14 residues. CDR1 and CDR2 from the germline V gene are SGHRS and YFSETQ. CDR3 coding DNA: TGCGCCAGCAGCCCCCCTCAAGCAGGGGTCGGCTACACCTTC. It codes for CASSPPQAGVGYTF.

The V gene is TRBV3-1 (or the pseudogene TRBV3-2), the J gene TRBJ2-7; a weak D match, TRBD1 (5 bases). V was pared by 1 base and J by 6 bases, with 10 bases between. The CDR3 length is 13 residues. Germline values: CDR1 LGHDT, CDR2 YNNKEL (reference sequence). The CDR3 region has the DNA TGTGCCAGCAGCCAAGTCACAGGAATCGAGCAGTACTTC. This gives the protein CASSQVTGIEQYF.

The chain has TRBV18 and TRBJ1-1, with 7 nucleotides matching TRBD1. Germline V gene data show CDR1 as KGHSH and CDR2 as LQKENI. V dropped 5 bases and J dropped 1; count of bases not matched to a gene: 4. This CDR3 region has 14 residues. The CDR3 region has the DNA TGTGCCAGCTCAGGGTCAGGGGGGAACACTGAAGCTTTCTTT. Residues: CASSGSGGNTEAFF.

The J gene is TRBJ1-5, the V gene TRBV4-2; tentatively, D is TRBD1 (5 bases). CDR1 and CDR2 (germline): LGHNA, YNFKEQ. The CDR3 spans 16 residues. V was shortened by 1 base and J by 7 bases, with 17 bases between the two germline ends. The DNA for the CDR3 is TGTGCCAGCAGCCAAGTGGGGATAAAGGGGTTCCAGCCCCAGCATTTT. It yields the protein CASSQVGIKGFQPQHF.

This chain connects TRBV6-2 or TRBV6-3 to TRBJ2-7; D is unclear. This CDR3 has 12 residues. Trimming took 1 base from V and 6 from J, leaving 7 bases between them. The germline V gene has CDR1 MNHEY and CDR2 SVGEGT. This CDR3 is CASSYWPPEQYF. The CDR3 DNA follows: TGTGCCAGCAGTTACTGGCCACCCGAGCAGTACTTC.

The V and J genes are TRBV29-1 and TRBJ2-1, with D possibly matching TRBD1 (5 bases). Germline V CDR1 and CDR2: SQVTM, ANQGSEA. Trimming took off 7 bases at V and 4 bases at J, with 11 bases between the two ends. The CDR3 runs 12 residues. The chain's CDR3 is CSASPGYNEQFF. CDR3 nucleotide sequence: TGCAGCGCTTCACCAGGGTACAATGAGCAGTTCTTC.

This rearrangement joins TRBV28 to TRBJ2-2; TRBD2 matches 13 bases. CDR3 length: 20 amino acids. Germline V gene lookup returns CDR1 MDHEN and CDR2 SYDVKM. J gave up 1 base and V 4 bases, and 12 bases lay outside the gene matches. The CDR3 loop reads CASSSIYTSGGAQNTGELFF. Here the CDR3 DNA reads TGTGCCAGCAGTTCAATTTATACTAGCGGGGGGGCCCAGAACACCGGGGAGCTGTTTTTT.

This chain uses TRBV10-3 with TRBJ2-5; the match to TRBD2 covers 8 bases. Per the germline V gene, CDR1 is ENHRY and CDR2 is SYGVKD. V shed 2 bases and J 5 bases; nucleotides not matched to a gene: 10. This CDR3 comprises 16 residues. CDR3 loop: CAISENGISGGETQYF. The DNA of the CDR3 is TGTGCCATCAGTGAGAACGGGATTTCGGGGGGGGAGACCCAGTACTTC.

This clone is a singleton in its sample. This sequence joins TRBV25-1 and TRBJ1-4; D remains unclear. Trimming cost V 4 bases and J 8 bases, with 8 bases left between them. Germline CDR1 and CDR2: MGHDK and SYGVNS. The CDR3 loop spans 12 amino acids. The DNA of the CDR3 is TGTGCCAGCAGTGGAGTTCGGGAAAAACTGTTTTTT. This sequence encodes CASSGVREKLFF.

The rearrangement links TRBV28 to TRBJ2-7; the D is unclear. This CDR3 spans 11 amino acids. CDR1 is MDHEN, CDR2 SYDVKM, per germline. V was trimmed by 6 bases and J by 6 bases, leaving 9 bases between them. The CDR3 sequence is CASRERREQYF. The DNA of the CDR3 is TGTGCCAGCAGGGAGCGCCGCGAGCAGTACTTC.

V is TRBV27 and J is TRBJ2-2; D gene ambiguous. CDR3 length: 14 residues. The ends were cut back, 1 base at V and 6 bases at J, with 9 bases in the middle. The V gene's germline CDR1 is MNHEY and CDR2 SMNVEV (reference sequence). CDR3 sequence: CASSLFARSGELFF. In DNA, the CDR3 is TGTGCCAGCAGTTTATTTGCGCGGTCCGGGGAGCTGTTTTTT.

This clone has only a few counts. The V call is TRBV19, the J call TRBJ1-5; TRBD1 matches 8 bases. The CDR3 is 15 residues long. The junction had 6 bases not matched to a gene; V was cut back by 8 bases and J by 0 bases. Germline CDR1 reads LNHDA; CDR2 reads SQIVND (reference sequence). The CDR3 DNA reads TGTGCCAGTGGCCTAGGACAGGGTAGCAATCAGCCCCAGCATTTT. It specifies CASGLGQGSNQPQHF.

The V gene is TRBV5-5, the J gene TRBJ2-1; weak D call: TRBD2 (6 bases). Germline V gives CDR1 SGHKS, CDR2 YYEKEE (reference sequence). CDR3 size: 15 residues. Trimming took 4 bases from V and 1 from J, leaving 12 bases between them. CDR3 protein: CASSISRGSYNEQFF. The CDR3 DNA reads TGTGCCAGCAGCATTAGTCGGGGGTCCTACAATGAGCAGTTCTTC. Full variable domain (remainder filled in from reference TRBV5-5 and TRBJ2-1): DAGVTQSPTHLIKTRGQQVTLRCSPISGHKSVSWYQQVLGQGPQFIFQYYEKEERGRGNFPDRFSARQFPNYSSELNVNALLLGDSALYLCASSISRGSYNEQFFGPGTRLTVL.

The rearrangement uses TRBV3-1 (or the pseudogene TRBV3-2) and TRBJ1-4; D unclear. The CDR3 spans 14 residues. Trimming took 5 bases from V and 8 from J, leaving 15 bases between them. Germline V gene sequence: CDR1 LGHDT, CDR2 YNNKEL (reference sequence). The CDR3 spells CASSTLTSPEKLFF. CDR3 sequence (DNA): TGTGCCAGCAGCACCCTGACATCCCCGGAAAAACTGTTTTTT.

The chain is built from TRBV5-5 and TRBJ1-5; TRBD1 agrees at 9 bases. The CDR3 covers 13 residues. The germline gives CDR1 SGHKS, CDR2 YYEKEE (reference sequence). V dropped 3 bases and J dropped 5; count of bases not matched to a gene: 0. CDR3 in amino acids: CASSWTGDQPQHF. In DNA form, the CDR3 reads TGTGCCAGCAGCTGGACAGGGGATCAGCCCCAGCATTTT.

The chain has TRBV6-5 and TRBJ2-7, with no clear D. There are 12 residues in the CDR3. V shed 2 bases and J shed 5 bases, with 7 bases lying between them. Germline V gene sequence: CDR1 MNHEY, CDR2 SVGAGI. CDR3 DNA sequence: TGTGCCAGCAGTTACCCAGGTGACGAGCAGTACTTC. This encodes CASSYPGDEQYF.

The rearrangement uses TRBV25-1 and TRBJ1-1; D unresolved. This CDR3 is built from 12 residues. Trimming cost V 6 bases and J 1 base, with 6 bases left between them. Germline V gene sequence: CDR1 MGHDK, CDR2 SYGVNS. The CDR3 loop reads CASRVGNTEAFF. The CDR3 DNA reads TGTGCCAGCAGAGTCGGGAACACTGAAGCTTTCTTT.

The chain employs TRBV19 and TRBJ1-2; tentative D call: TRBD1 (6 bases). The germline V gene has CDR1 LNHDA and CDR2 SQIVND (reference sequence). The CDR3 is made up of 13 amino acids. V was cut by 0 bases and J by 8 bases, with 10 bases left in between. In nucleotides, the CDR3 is TGTGCCAGTAGTATAGATAGGGGGATCGGCTACACCTTC. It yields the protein CASSIDRGIGYTF.

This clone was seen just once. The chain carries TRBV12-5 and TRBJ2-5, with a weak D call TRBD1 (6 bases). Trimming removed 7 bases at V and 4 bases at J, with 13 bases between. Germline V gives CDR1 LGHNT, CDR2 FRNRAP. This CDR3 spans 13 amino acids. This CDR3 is CASARMDRETQYF. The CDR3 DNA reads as TGTGCTAGTGCTAGAATGGACAGAGAGACCCAGTACTTC. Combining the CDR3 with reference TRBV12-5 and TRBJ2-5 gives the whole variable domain DARVTQTPRHKVTEMGQEVTMRCQPILGHNTVFWYRQTMMQGLELLAYFRNRAPLDDSGMPKDRFSAEMPDATLATLKIQPSEPRDSAVYFCASARMDRETQYFGPGTRLLVL.

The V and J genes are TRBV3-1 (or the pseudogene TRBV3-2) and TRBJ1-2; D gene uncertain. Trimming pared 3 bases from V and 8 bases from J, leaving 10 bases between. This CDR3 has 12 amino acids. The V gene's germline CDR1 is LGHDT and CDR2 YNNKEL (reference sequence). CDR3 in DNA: TGTGCCAGCAGCCACTTCCTGGAGGGCTACACCTTC. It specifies CASSHFLEGYTF.

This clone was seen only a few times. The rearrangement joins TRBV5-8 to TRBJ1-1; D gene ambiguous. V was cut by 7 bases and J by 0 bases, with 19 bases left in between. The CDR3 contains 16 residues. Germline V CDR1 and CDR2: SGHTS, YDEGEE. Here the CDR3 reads CASPRMWRPMNTEAFF. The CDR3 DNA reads TGTGCCAGCCCGAGGATGTGGCGACCCATGAACACTGAAGCTTTCTTT.

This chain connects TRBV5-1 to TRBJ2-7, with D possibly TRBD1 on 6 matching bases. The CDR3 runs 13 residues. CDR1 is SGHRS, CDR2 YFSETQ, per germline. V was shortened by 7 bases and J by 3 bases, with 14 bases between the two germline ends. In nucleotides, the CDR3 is TGCGCCAGCTCCCCCGACAGGAGCTACGAGCAGTACTTC. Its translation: CASSPDRSYEQYF. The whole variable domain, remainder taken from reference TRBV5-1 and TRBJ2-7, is KAGVTQTPRYLIKTRGQQVTLSCSPISGHRSVSWYQQTPGQGLQFLFEYFSETQRNKGNFPGRFSGRQFSNSRSEMNVSTLELGDSALYLCASSPDRSYEQYFGPGTRLTVT.

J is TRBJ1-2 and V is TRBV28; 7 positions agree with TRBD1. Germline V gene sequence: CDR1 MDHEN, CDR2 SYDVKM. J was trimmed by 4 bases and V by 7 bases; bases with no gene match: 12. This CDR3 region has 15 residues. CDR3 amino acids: CASTPPGGGGYGYTF. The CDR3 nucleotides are TGTGCCAGCACCCCCCCAGGGGGTGGGGGCTATGGCTACACCTTC.

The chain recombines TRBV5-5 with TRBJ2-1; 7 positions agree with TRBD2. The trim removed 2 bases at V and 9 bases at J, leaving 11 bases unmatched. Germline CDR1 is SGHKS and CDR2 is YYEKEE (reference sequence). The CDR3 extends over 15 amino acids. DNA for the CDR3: TGTGCCAGCAGCTTAAGCGGGACGGGTTGGGGTGAGCAGTTCTTC. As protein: CASSLSGTGWGEQFF.